These 9 T cell receptor beta chains were sequenced from one sample in a study of Ad26.COV2.S vaccination and SARS-CoV-2 variants (dated by TCRdb to about 2021). The treatment or condition label for this specimen denotes: some 20 received Ad26.COV2.S at low or high dose, single or two shots; roughly five received placebo; per-sample allocation not given. Repertoires of vaccine and placebo recipients were sequenced from samples collected on day 63 after the first injection. Libraries were prepared through the immunoSEQ multiplex PCR assay. TCRdb's version of the immuneACCESS table is confined to in-frame rearrangements and falls short of the full clone set. An unresolved V gene accounts for under half of the shortfall where checked; the remainder is of unknown origin. This sample has more than 300,000 clones in its table, and approximately 86% of those were observed once. The ten most abundant clones make up less than 2% of the sample.

This material consisted of peripheral blood, taken in a trial of Ad26.COV2.S vaccine versus placebo. The source of these receptors is a person between 18 and 60 years old who received the Ad26.COV2.S COVID-19 vaccine or a placebo.

The rearrangement links TRBV5-1 to TRBJ1-1, with TRBD1 identical over 8 bases. This CDR3 contains 16 residues. Germline lookup yields CDR1 SGHRS and CDR2 YFSETQ. The J segment lost 1 base and the V segment lost 3 bases, leaving 8 bases of the junction unmatched. The CDR3 reads CASSYQRTGPNTEAFF. The CDR3 coding sequence is TGCGCCAGCAGCTACCAAAGGACAGGGCCGAACACTGAAGCTTTCTTT.

V gene TRBV12-5 combines with J gene TRBJ2-6, with D uncertain. The CDR3 is made up of 18 amino acids. V lost 1 base and J lost 1, with 14 bases in between. CDR1 LGHNT and CDR2 FRNRAP come from the germline V gene. The CDR3 spells CASGLGREMRSGANVLTF. CDR3 nucleotides: TGTGCTAGTGGTTTGGGCCGTGAGATGAGGTCTGGGGCCAACGTCCTGACTTTC.

The V call is TRBV28, the J call TRBJ1-6; possible D gene TRBD1, 6 bases. Germline V lookup: CDR1 MDHEN, CDR2 SYDVKM. V was trimmed by 5 bases and J by 8 bases, leaving 25 bases between them. The CDR3 is made up of 18 amino acids. CDR3 residues: CASSHGGAFRSGDSPLHF. Written as DNA, the CDR3 is TGTGCCAGCAGTCACGGGGGGGCCTTTCGTAGTGGCGATTCACCCCTCCACTTT.

The gene calls are TRBV6-5 and TRBJ1-6, with a weak D call TRBD1 (5 bases). The V gene lost 8 bases and the J gene lost 8 bases, with 13 bases spanning the gap. Germline-derived CDR1 and CDR2 are MNHEY and SVGAGI. The CDR3 covers 13 residues. The CDR3 sequence: CASRQQEDSPLHF. The CDR3 DNA follows: TGTGCCAGCCGTCAACAGGAGGATTCACCCCTCCACTTT.

The genes are TRBV6-2 or TRBV6-3 and TRBJ2-3; no definite D call. Trimming left V 5 bases short and J 10 bases short, with 16 bases between. This CDR3 spans 13 amino acids. Germline V gives CDR1 MNHEY, CDR2 SVGEGT. CDR3 nucleotide sequence: TGTGCCAGCAGTAGGGCTGCCCTCTTTGCGCAGTATTTT. Amino acid sequence: CASSRAALFAQYF.

The gene calls are TRBV29-1 and TRBJ2-7, with TRBD1 identical over 7 bases. The CDR3 is 13 residues long. V shed 2 bases and J 5 bases; nucleotides not matched to a gene: 6. The germline CDR1 and CDR2 sequences are SQVTM and ANQGSEA. The CDR3 here is CSVELDRDHEQYF. For the CDR3, the DNA is TGCAGCGTTGAACTTGACAGGGACCACGAGCAGTACTTC.

This sequence joins TRBV5-1 and TRBJ1-4, with a weak D call TRBD1 (5 bases). This CDR3 has 13 amino acids. Germline V gives CDR1 SGHRS, CDR2 YFSETQ. Trimming shortened V by 7 bases and J by 8 bases, and 15 bases separated the two germline ends. In DNA form, the CDR3 reads TGCGCCAGCTGGGGCTTGTTGGAGGAAAAACTGTTTTTT. It translates to CASWGLLEEKLFF.

The chain carries TRBV6-1 and TRBJ2-1; D is possibly TRBD2 (5 bases). CDR1 is MNHNS, CDR2 SASEGT, per germline. Trimming shortened V by 2 bases and J by 10 bases, and 12 bases separated the two germline ends. There are 13 residues in the CDR3. The CDR3: CASSEQLVGEQFF. The CDR3 DNA reads as TGTGCCAGCAGTGAACAACTAGTCGGCGAGCAGTTCTTC.

The J gene is TRBJ1-5, the V gene TRBV30, with D unresolved. V gave up 1 base and J gave up 6 bases, with 10 bases separating them. This CDR3 comprises 13 residues. Germline lookup yields CDR1 GTSNPN and CDR2 SVGIG (reference sequence). As DNA, the CDR3 is TGTGCCTGGAGTGCGCAGGAGGCTCAGCCCCAGCATTTT. It encodes CAWSAQEAQPQHF.